This entry describes one T cell receptor (beta chain). No antigen is known for it. Specified time point: after dendritic cell vaccination, including at tumor progression/relapse. The sample originates from a study of glioma-infiltrating T cells after dendritic cell vaccination. The primer mix had 60 V beta and 13 J beta primers. The repertoire was sequenced with immunoSEQ multiplex PCR; TCRdb's copy has only in-frame clones and lacks some. Counted here are 65,000 or so clones, roughly 86% occurring once; the ten biggest clones make up approximately 10%. Study results and caveats: Survival was not directly related to TCR clonality in these patients.

Trimming removed 5 bases from V and 5 bases from J, with 13 bases in between. Germline-derived CDR1 and CDR2 are SGHTA and FQGNSA. CDR3 length equals 14 residues. The chain recombines TRBV7-2 with TRBJ1-5; perhaps TRBD1 as D (6 bases). Source: blood, taken after dendritic cell vaccination. This TCR was recovered from a human donor with glioblastoma. The CDR3 here is CASSRDRLDQPQHF. DNA for the CDR3: TGTGCCAGCAGCCGTGACAGGTTGGATCAGCCCCAGCATTTT.